This T cell receptor (beta chain) is from a study of control samples from healthy donors and cancer patients. Produced via immunoSEQ multiplex PCR; TCRdb's table is partial and in-frame only. The sample holds 140,000 or so clones, around nine tenths seen once. The CDR3 spans 14 residues. Germline values: CDR1 SGHTA, CDR2 FQGNSA. V lost 5 bases, J lost 4 bases, and 3 bases stayed unmatched. Input material: blood. V usage is TRBV7-2 and J usage is TRBJ2-3; the match to TRBD2 covers 10 bases. The sequence came from a man aged 25-45 years in good health. The CDR3 DNA sequence: TGTGCCAGCAGCGTCGGGACTAGCGCAGATACGCAGTATTTT. Translating gives CASSVGTSADTQYF.